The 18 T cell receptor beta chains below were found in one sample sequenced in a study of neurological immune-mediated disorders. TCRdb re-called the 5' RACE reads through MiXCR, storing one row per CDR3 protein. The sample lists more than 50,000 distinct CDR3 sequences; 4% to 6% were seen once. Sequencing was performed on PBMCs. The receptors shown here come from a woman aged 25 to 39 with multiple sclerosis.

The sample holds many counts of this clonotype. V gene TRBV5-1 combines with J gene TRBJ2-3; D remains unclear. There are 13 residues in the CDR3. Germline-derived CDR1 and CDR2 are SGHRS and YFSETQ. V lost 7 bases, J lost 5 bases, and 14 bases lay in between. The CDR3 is CASGILPGDTQYF. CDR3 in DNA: TGCGCCAGCGGGATATTACCAGGAGATACGCAGTATTTT.

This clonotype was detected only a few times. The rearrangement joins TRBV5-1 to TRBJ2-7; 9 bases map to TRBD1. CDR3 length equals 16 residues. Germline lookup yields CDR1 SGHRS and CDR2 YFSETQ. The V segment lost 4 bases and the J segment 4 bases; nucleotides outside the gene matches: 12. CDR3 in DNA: TGCGCCAGCAGCCAAGCGGAATTGACAGGGGGTTACGAGCAGTACTTC. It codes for CASSQAELTGGYEQYF.

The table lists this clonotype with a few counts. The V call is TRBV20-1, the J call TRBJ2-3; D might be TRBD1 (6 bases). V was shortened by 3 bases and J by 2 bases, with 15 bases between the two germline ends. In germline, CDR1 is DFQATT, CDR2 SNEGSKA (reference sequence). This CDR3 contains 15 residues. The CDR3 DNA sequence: TGCAGTGCTAGTGACGGCGAGGGGGACACAGATACGCAGTATTTT. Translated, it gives CSASDGEGDTDTQYF.

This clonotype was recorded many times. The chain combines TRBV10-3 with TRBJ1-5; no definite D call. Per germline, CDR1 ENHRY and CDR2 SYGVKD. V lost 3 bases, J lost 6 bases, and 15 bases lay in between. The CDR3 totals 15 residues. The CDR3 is CAISEETFLRQPQHF. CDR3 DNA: TGTGCCATCAGTGAAGAAACTTTTCTGCGTCAGCCCCAGCATTTT.

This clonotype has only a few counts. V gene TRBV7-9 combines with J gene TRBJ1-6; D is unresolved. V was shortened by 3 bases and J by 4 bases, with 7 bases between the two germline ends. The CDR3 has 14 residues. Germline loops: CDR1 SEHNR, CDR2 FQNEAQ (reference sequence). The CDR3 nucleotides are TGTGCCAGCAGCTTTGAGATGTATAATTCACCCCTCCACTTT. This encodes CASSFEMYNSPLHF.

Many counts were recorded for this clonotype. Here the CDR3 reads CSAGTSADTQYF. The CDR3 region has the DNA TGCAGCGCTGGAACTTCGGCGGATACGCAGTATTTT. J is TRBJ2-3 and V is TRBV29-1, with no clear D. The CDR3 extends over 12 amino acids. Germline assignment: CDR1 SQVTM and CDR2 ANQGSEA. V gave up 7 bases and J gave up 6 bases, with 14 bases separating them.

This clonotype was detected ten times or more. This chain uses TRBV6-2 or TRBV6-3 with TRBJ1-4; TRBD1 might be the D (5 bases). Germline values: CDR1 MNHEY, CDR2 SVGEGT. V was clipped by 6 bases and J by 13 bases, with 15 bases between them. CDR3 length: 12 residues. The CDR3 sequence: CASRDLREGLFF. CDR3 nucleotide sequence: TGTGCCAGCAGGGATCTCAGGGAAGGACTGTTTTTT.

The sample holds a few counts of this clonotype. The CDR3 DNA reads as TGTGCCAGCAGCTTGGGGTACAGGGGCAATCAGCCCCAGCATTTT. Amino acids: CASSLGYRGNQPQHF. The rearrangement links TRBV5-6 to TRBJ1-5; weak D call: TRBD1 (6 bases). The CDR3 has 15 amino acids. The V gene lost 0 bases and the J gene lost 2 bases, with 9 bases spanning the gap. Germline V lookup: CDR1 SGHDT, CDR2 YYEEEE.

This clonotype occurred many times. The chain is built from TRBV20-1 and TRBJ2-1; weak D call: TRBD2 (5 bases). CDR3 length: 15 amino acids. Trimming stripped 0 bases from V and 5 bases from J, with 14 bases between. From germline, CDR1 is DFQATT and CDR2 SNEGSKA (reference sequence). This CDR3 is CSAREAQRINNEQFF. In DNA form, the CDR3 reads TGCAGTGCTAGAGAGGCCCAGCGGATCAACAATGAGCAGTTCTTC.

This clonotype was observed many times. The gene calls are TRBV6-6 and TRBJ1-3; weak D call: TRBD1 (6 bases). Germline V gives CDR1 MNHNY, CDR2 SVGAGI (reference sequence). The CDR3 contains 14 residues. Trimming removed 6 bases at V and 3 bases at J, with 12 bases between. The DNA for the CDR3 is TGTGCCAGCAGCCAATCAGGGGTTGGAAACACCATATATTTT. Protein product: CASSQSGVGNTIYF.

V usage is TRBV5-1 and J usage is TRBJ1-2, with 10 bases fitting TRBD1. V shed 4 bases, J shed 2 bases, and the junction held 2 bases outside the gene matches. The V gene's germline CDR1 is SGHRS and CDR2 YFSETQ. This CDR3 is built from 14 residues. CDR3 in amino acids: CASSRGQGNYGYTF. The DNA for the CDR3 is TGCGCCAGCAGCCGGGGACAGGGGAACTATGGCTACACCTTC.

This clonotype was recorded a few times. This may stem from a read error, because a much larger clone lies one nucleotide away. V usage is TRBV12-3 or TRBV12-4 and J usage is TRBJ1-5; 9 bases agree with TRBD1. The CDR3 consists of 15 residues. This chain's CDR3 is CASSWDREGGQPQNF. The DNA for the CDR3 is TGTGCCAGCAGTTGGGACAGGGAGGGAGGTCAGCCCCAGAATTTT.

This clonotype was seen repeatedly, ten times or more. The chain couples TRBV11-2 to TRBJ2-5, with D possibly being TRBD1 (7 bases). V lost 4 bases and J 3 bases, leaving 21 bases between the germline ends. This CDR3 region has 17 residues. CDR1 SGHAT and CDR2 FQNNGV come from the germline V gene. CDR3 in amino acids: CASSSRWKEGAKETQYF. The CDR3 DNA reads TGTGCCAGCAGCTCTAGGTGGAAGGAGGGGGCGAAAGAGACCCAGTACTTC. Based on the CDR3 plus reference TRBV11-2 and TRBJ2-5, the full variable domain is EAGVAQSPRYKIIEKRQSVAFWCNPISGHATLYWYQQILGQGPKLLIQFQNNGVVDDSQLPKDRFSAERLKGVDSTLKIQPAKLEDSAVYLCASSSRWKEGAKETQYFGPGTRLLVL.

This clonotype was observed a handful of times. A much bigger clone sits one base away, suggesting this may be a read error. The CDR3 DNA sequence: TGTGCCAGCAGCAACACAGGGGGCACTGGCTACACCTTC. Protein product: CASSNTGGTGYTF. The chain carries TRBV7-6 and TRBJ1-2; 9 bases agree with TRBD1. The germline gives CDR1 SGHVS, CDR2 FNYEAQ. Germline trimming cut 5 bases from V and 7 bases from J; bases unmatched to any gene: 5. The CDR3 loop spans 13 amino acids.

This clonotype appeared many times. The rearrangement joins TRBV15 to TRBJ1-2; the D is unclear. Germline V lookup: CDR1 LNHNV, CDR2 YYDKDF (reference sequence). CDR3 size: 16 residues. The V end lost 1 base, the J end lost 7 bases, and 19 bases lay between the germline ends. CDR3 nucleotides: TGTGCCACCAGCAGAGCGGTACTGGCGGGCGGGAGTGGCTACACCTTC. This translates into CATSRAVLAGGSGYTF.

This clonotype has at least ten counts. CDR3 region: CASSDRLLEAFF. Written as DNA, the CDR3 is TGTGCCAGCAGCGACAGGTTACTTGAAGCTTTCTTT. This sequence joins TRBV6-5 and TRBJ1-1; possible D gene TRBD1, 6 bases. V was cut by 6 bases and J by 7 bases, with 12 bases left in between. The CDR3 loop spans 12 amino acids. Per the germline V gene, CDR1 is MNHEY and CDR2 is SVGAGI.

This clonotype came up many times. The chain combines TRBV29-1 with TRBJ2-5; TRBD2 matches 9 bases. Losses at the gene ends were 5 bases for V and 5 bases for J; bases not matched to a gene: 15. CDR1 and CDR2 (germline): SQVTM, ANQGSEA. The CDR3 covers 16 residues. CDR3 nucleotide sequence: TGCAGCGTTCGTAGGTCAAGCGGGGGGTCGGGGGAGACCCAGTACTTC. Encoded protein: CSVRRSSGGSGETQYF.

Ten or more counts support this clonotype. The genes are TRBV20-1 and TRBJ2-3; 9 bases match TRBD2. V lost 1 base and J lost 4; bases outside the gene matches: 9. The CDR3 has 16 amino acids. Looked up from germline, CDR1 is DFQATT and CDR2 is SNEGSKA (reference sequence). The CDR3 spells CSARVSLAGNADTQYF. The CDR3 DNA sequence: TGCAGTGCTAGAGTATCGCTAGCGGGGAACGCAGATACGCAGTATTTT.